The 30 T cell receptor beta chains below all came from one sample that was sequenced in a study of blood T cell repertoires in COVID-19. TCRdb's table, derived via immunoSEQ multiplex PCR, lists solely in-frame clones and lacks some. The sample carries 40,000 to 55,000 clones, about 82% recorded once. Sample: peripheral blood. These receptors originate from a human donor in a cohort sampled during active COVID-19.

The genes are TRBV23-1 and TRBJ2-5; 9 bases map to TRBD1. TRBV23-1 is known as an ORF, though its function is uncertain. The J segment lost 5 bases and the V segment lost 4 bases, leaving 11 bases of the junction unmatched. The CDR3 is 16 amino acids. In nucleotides, the CDR3 is TGCGCCAGCAGTCCGCGGGACAGGGCCTTGGAGGAGACCCAGTACTTC. It codes for CASSPRDRALEETQYF.

The rearrangement joins TRBV5-1 to TRBJ2-7, with D perhaps TRBD1 (6 bases). The CDR3 contains 14 residues. Trimming shortened V by 2 bases and J by 1 base, and 10 bases separated the two germline ends. CDR1 and CDR2 (germline): SGHRS, YFSETQ. The CDR3 reads CASSLTGTSYEQYF. CDR3 nucleotide sequence: TGCGCCAGCAGCTTAACCGGGACATCCTACGAGCAGTACTTC.

The J gene is TRBJ1-1, the V gene TRBV12-3 or TRBV12-4; 8 nucleotides align to TRBD1. Germline trimming cut 7 bases from V and 10 bases from J; bases unmatched to any gene: 8. The CDR3 runs 12 residues. The CDR3 coding sequence is TGTGCCAGCAAGAAACTGGACAGGGCAGCTTTCTTT. It translates to CASKKLDRAAFF.

The CDR3, as DNA: TGTGCCAGCAGCCAAGTTGCACTAGCGGGAGGCTTTAGCACAGATACGCAGTATTTT. Residues: CASSQVALAGGFSTDTQYF. This chain uses TRBV3-1 (or the pseudogene TRBV3-2) with TRBJ2-3; TRBD2 agrees at 12 bases. The V gene's germline CDR1 is LGHDT and CDR2 YNNKEL (reference sequence). V was pared by 1 base and J by 0 bases, with 8 bases of the junction left unmatched. CDR3 length: 19 residues.

The chain carries TRBV6-1 and TRBJ2-5, with TRBD2 matching 10 bases. Germline assignment: CDR1 MNHNS and CDR2 SASEGT. This CDR3 has 15 amino acids. The trim removed 2 bases at V and 4 bases at J, leaving 4 bases unmatched. CDR3 DNA: TGTGCCAGCAGTGAACTAGCGGGAGTTAGAGAGACCCAGTACTTC. Its translation: CASSELAGVRETQYF.

The chain recombines TRBV7-6 with TRBJ2-7; TRBD2 aligns across 11 bases. V lost 5 bases to trimming and J lost 0 bases; unmatched junction nucleotides: 6. The CDR3 has 16 amino acids. Per the germline V gene, CDR1 is SGHVS and CDR2 is FNYEAQ. The CDR3 region has the DNA TGTGCCAGCAGCCCGCTAGCGGGAGGACGCTCCTACGAGCAGTACTTC. It translates to CASSPLAGGRSYEQYF.

The chain carries TRBV30 and TRBJ1-3, with D tentatively TRBD1 (5 bases). The germline V gene encodes CDR1 GTSNPN and CDR2 SVGIG (reference sequence). This CDR3 contains 13 residues. Trimming pared 3 bases from V and 4 bases from J, leaving 10 bases between. In DNA, the CDR3 is TGTGCCTGGAGCGTACAGGTGGGAAACACCATATATTTT. This sequence encodes CAWSVQVGNTIYF.

This rearrangement joins TRBV4-1 to TRBJ1-2; TRBD1 is a possible D gene (6 bases). The CDR3 length is 17 residues. Trimming took 0 bases from V and 2 from J, leaving 16 bases between them. The germline CDR1 and CDR2 sequences are MGHRA and YSYEKL. This chain's CDR3 is CASSQDLRQGINYGYTF. Here the CDR3 DNA reads TGCGCCAGCAGCCAAGATTTAAGGCAGGGGATAAACTATGGCTACACCTTC.

This clone was observed a single time. This chain uses TRBV11-2 with TRBJ2-1; 14 bases fit TRBD2. The CDR3 contains 19 residues. Germline assignment: CDR1 SGHAT and CDR2 FQNNGV. J gave up 0 bases and V 5 bases, and 9 bases lay outside the gene matches. Here the CDR3 reads CASSGGLAGVLNSYNEQFF. In nucleotides, the CDR3 is TGTGCCAGCAGCGGGGGACTAGCGGGAGTACTTAACTCCTACAATGAGCAGTTCTTC.

The chain is built from TRBV12-3 or TRBV12-4 and TRBJ2-1; D possibly corresponds to TRBD2 (6 bases). The CDR3 consists of 12 residues. V was cut by 5 bases and J by 10 bases, with 12 bases left in between. The CDR3 reads CASSKLAREQFF. Here the CDR3 DNA reads TGTGCCAGCAGTAAACTAGCTCGGGAGCAGTTCTTC.

The chain carries TRBV5-5 and TRBJ1-1; D gene unclear. There are 15 residues in the CDR3. V was shortened by 0 bases and J by 0 bases, with 9 bases between the two germline ends. Germline CDR1 reads SGHKS; CDR2 reads YYEKEE (reference sequence). CDR3 DNA sequence: TGTGCCAGCAGCTTGGGAGGGCTGCTGAACACTGAAGCTTTCTTT. Its protein is CASSLGGLLNTEAFF.

The rearrangement links TRBV12-3 or TRBV12-4 to TRBJ2-5, with a weak D call TRBD2 (6 bases). The CDR3 runs 13 residues. Trimming pared 6 bases from V and 5 bases from J, leaving 13 bases between. The CDR3 is CASSRRDFETQYF. The DNA for the CDR3 is TGTGCCAGCAGCCGTCGGGACTTTGAGACCCAGTACTTC.

V is TRBV5-1 and J is TRBJ2-1, with D possibly being TRBD2 (5 bases). In germline, CDR1 is SGHRS, CDR2 YFSETQ. This CDR3 is 16 amino acids long. The V end was cut by 4 bases, the J end by 4 bases, with 18 bases between. The CDR3 DNA reads TGCGCCAGCAGCCGGGGAGAGATGAGCGGATACAATGAGCAGTTCTTC. Amino acid sequence: CASSRGEMSGYNEQFF.

This clone was observed a few times. This CDR3 is CASSYSRLEETQYF. The CDR3 DNA reads as TGTGCCAGCAGTTACTCGCGGCTAGAAGAGACCCAGTACTTC. This rearrangement joins TRBV6-2 or TRBV6-3 to TRBJ2-5; D gene unclear. Deletions cut 0 bases from V and 3 bases from J, with 8 bases between. Per germline, CDR1 MNHEY and CDR2 SVGEGT. The CDR3 is 14 amino acids.

The CDR3 sequence is CASSQFLAVDTQYF. The CDR3 bases are TGTGCCAGCAGCCAATTTCTAGCCGTAGATACGCAGTATTTT. This chain connects TRBV3-1 (or the pseudogene TRBV3-2) to TRBJ2-3, with D possibly being TRBD2 (5 bases). Germline V gene lookup returns CDR1 LGHDT and CDR2 YNNKEL (reference sequence). V lost 2 bases, J lost 5 bases, and 11 bases lay in between. This CDR3 contains 14 residues.

The chain employs TRBV11-3 and TRBJ1-1; 9 bases are shared with TRBD1. This CDR3 spans 14 amino acids. Trimming removed 3 bases from V and 4 bases from J; junction bases left unmatched: 3. Per the germline V gene, CDR1 is SGHNT and CDR2 is YENEEA. CDR3 region: CASSFTGGVTEAFF. For the CDR3, the DNA is TGTGCCAGCAGCTTCACAGGGGGCGTCACTGAAGCTTTCTTT.

The rearrangement uses TRBV4-1 and TRBJ2-1; a weak D match, TRBD2 (6 bases). Germline CDR1 reads MGHRA; CDR2 reads YSYEKL. CDR3 size: 13 residues. The V and J ends lost 0 bases and 9 bases respectively, with 9 bases between them. CDR3 DNA: TGCGCCAGCAGCCAAGAGTGGGGAGGTGAGCAGTTCTTC. The encoded protein is CASSQEWGGEQFF.

This chain joins TRBV5-6 and TRBJ2-7; 12 bases are shared with TRBD2. V gave up 4 bases and J gave up 3 bases; unmatched junction bases: 5. This CDR3 spans 15 amino acids. CDR1 SGHDT and CDR2 YYEEEE come from the germline V gene. The CDR3 sequence: CASSLTSGGNYEQYF. The DNA of the CDR3 is TGTGCCAGCAGCCTGACTAGCGGGGGAAACTACGAGCAGTACTTC.

This chain connects TRBV2 to TRBJ2-5, with D maybe TRBD2 (6 bases). CDR1 is SNHLY, CDR2 FYNNEI, per germline. The CDR3 extends over 11 amino acids. V was clipped by 7 bases and J by 4 bases, with 7 bases between them. The CDR3 DNA sequence: TGTGCCAGCAACGGGGGAGAGACCCAGTACTTC. Amino acid sequence: CASNGGETQYF.

A single count supports this clone. The chain couples TRBV4-1 to TRBJ1-2; possibly TRBD1 for D (5 bases). V was clipped by 2 bases and J by 3 bases, with 13 bases between them. Looked up from germline, CDR1 is MGHRA and CDR2 is YSYEKL. This CDR3 contains 15 residues. CDR3 region: CASSQTTAEHYGYTF. CDR3 sequence (DNA): TGCGCCAGCAGCCAAACGACAGCCGAGCACTATGGCTACACCTTC.

The J gene is TRBJ2-2, the V gene TRBV7-2; 7 bases match TRBD1. This CDR3 region has 15 residues. V shed 5 bases and J 5 bases; nucleotides not matched to a gene: 8. CDR1 SGHTA and CDR2 FQGNSA come from the germline V gene. The CDR3 DNA reads as TGTGCCAGCAGCCCCGAGACAGGGATGACCGGGGAGCTGTTTTTT. This gives the protein CASSPETGMTGELFF. The variable domain in full, with the rest retrieved from reference TRBV7-2 and TRBJ2-2, is GAGVSQSPSNKVTEKGKDVELRCDPISGHTALYWYRQSLGQGLEFLIYFQGNSAPDKSGLPSDRFSAERTGGSVSTLTIQRTQQEDSAVYLCASSPETGMTGELFFGEGSRLTVL.

V and J are TRBV27 and TRBJ2-7; 11 bases agree with TRBD2. Germline V gene sequence: CDR1 MNHEY, CDR2 SMNVEV (reference sequence). J was trimmed by 2 bases and V by 2 bases; bases with no gene match: 8. This CDR3 spans 17 amino acids. The CDR3 DNA reads TGTGCCAGCAGTTTAGGGCCCCAACTAGCGGGAGCCTACGAGCAGTACTTC. Protein: CASSLGPQLAGAYEQYF.

The chain employs TRBV3-1 (or the pseudogene TRBV3-2) and TRBJ2-1; 8 bases are a match to TRBD2. Looked up from germline, CDR1 is LGHDT and CDR2 is YNNKEL (reference sequence). J was trimmed by 4 bases and V by 1 base; bases with no gene match: 3. The length of the CDR3 is 15 residues. The CDR3 nucleotides are TGTGCCAGCAGCCAAGCGGGGGGGCCTTACAATGAGCAGTTCTTC. It encodes CASSQAGGPYNEQFF.

This chain uses TRBV10-3 with TRBJ2-7, with 11 nucleotides matching TRBD2. V was clipped by 6 bases and J by 4 bases; unmatched bases: 8. The germline gives CDR1 ENHRY, CDR2 SYGVKD. The CDR3 is 15 amino acids. The CDR3: CAIRDSGGDFYEQYF. CDR3 DNA: TGTGCCATCAGGGATAGCGGGGGGGATTTTTACGAGCAGTACTTC.

This clone showed up just a few times. CDR3 protein: CASSYSGQSSGNTIYF. In DNA, the CDR3 is TGTGCCAGCAGTTACTCGGGGCAGAGCTCTGGAAACACCATATATTTT. This chain joins TRBV6-5 and TRBJ1-3; weak D call: TRBD1 (5 bases). The V gene's germline CDR1 is MNHEY and CDR2 SVGAGI. Trimming removed 0 bases from V and 0 bases from J, with 9 bases in between. The CDR3 has 16 amino acids.

V gene TRBV3-1 (or the pseudogene TRBV3-2) combines with J gene TRBJ2-1, with 11 positions matching TRBD2. Germline values: CDR1 LGHDT, CDR2 YNNKEL (reference sequence). This CDR3 contains 16 residues. With V trimmed by 0 bases and J by 6 bases, 4 bases remained unmatched. For the CDR3, the DNA is TGTGCCAGCAGCCAAGAGATGGGACTAGCGGCCAATGAGCAGTTCTTC. Translation: CASSQEMGLAANEQFF.

The chain links TRBV28 to TRBJ2-1; TRBD1 might be the D (6 bases). CDR3 length: 14 residues. V shed 5 bases and J shed 4 bases, with 12 bases lying between them. Germline V gene sequence: CDR1 MDHEN, CDR2 SYDVKM. The CDR3 spells CASSLTGLYNEQFF. CDR3 bases: TGTGCCAGCAGTCTAACAGGGCTGTACAATGAGCAGTTCTTC.

This chain connects TRBV19 to TRBJ2-5; 7 bases align to TRBD2. V was pared by 5 bases and J by 1 base, with 10 bases of the junction left unmatched. CDR3 length equals 16 residues. CDR1 LNHDA and CDR2 SQIVND come from the germline V gene (reference sequence). This chain's CDR3 is CASSLFFPSGQETQYF. Here the CDR3 DNA reads TGTGCCAGTAGTTTATTTTTCCCTAGCGGCCAAGAGACCCAGTACTTC. Based on the CDR3 plus reference TRBV19 and TRBJ2-5, the full variable domain is DGGITQSPKYLFRKEGQNVTLSCEQNLNHDAMYWYRQDPGQGLRLIYYSQIVNDFQKGDIAEGYSVSREKKESFPLTVTSAQKNPTAFYLCASSLFFPSGQETQYFGPGTRLLVL.

This chain links TRBV27 with TRBJ2-5; D perhaps matches TRBD1 (6 bases). Trimming shortened V by 2 bases and J by 2 bases, and 18 bases separated the two germline ends. CDR1 MNHEY and CDR2 SMNVEV come from the germline V gene (reference sequence). The CDR3 loop spans 17 amino acids. The CDR3 here is CASSLGWQGPRQETQYF. The CDR3 DNA reads TGTGCCAGCAGTTTAGGCTGGCAGGGGCCGAGACAAGAGACCCAGTACTTC.

This clone was recorded only once. V and J are TRBV7-9 and TRBJ2-5; TRBD2 aligns across 8 bases. V dropped 5 bases and J dropped 5; count of bases not matched to a gene: 10. Germline V gene data show CDR1 as SEHNR and CDR2 as FQNEAQ (reference sequence). The CDR3 totals 15 residues. CDR3 loop: CASSPTSGSGETQYF. DNA for the CDR3: TGTGCCAGCAGCCCCACCAGCGGGAGTGGGGAGACCCAGTACTTC.